The source of this TCR beta chain is a study of Graves' ophthalmopathy and Graves' hyperthyroidism. Findings and caveats of the study: Using a 13-signature model, the authors split ophthalmopathy from stable hyperthyroidism, with roughly 90% sensitivity and around 76% specificity. The majority of expanded thyroid clonotypes above 0.001 frequency also occurred in blood.

The hyperthyroidism patients, aged 18 to 65, had been newly diagnosed, with under 2 months' duration. The CDR3 contains 13 residues. Remarks on this clonotype: No antigen is known for it. Mismatch with germline at one junction end may stem from a read error.

The sequenced template was RNA, covering the TCR beta CDR3 region. The first-round RT-PCR employed HTBI primers together with the Qiagen OneStep RT-PCR kit. A multiplex PCR was then performed as the second round. Via MiXCR, TCRdb re-called the multiplex PCR reads, giving one row per CDR3 protein. The sample has a few hundred thousand distinct CDR3 sequences, under 45% seen once. Sequencing was performed on peripheral blood or thyroid tissue (not recorded which). This receptor was obtained from an adult man with Graves' hyperthyroidism. This rearrangement joins TRBV12-3 or TRBV12-4 to TRBJ2-3, with TRBD1 matching over 8 bases. CDR3 coding DNA: TGTGCCAGCAGAGCGGTGGGGACAGGTACGCAGTATTTT. Amino acids: CASRAVGTGTQYF.